A single sample gave rise to the 22 T cell receptor beta chains below, sequenced in a study of T cell responses to AZD1222 COVID-19 vaccine (dated by TCRdb to 2020 to 2023). Libraries were constructed by the immunoSEQ multiplex PCR assay. This immuneACCESS table, as held by TCRdb, lists in-frame sequences with V and J called but not all clones. Of the missing ones, under half trace to an unresolved V gene in checked studies; the others have no known cause. The sample table lists under 150,000 clones, 80% to 90% of them with a count of one. The top ten clonotypes cover 7.5% to 9.5% of the sample. Per the publication, the time point label means: baseline before first vaccination. The sequencing used peripheral blood, collected on day 0 of AZD1222 vaccination. These receptors all stem from an adult in good health.

The CDR3: CASSQLGLAGHNEQFF. Written as DNA, the CDR3 is TGTGCCAGCAGCCAACTGGGCCTAGCGGGACACAATGAGCAGTTCTTC. The chain joins TRBV3-1 (or the pseudogene TRBV3-2) to TRBJ2-1, with TRBD2 matching over 9 bases. The CDR3 has 16 amino acids. Germline V gene sequence: CDR1 LGHDT, CDR2 YNNKEL (reference sequence). Losses at the gene ends were 2 bases for V and 5 bases for J; bases not matched to a gene: 7.

The rearrangement joins TRBV5-5 to TRBJ2-5; TRBD1 matches at 10 bases. The CDR3 consists of 16 residues. V was pared by 4 bases and J by 1 base, with 7 bases of the junction left unmatched. The germline CDR1 and CDR2 sequences are SGHKS and YYEKEE (reference sequence). The CDR3 here is CASSGGQGRTQETQYF. The CDR3 DNA reads as TGTGCCAGCAGCGGGGGACAGGGGAGGACCCAAGAGACCCAGTACTTC.

The table lists this clone with a count of one. The chain couples TRBV27 to TRBJ2-3; unclear D gene. This CDR3 is built from 12 residues. With 3 bases removed from V and 4 bases from J, the gap between germline ends came to 5 bases. The germline V gene encodes CDR1 MNHEY and CDR2 SMNVEV (reference sequence). The CDR3 DNA reads TGTGCCAGCAGTTTCTTGGCAGATACGCAGTATTTT. It encodes CASSFLADTQYF.

This chain joins TRBV7-2 and TRBJ1-1; 7 bases line up with TRBD1. Trimming removed 5 bases from V and 1 base from J; junction bases left unmatched: 10. There are 16 residues in the CDR3. Germline V gives CDR1 SGHTA, CDR2 FQGNSA. The chain's CDR3 is CASSLRQGLPNTEAFF. The CDR3 nucleotides read TGTGCCAGCAGCCTAAGACAGGGACTTCCGAACACTGAAGCTTTCTTT.

This clone was counted many times. DNA for the CDR3: TGCGCCAGCAGCCTTACTAGCGTCCAAGAGACCCAGTACTTC. Encoded protein: CASSLTSVQETQYF. The rearrangement links TRBV5-1 to TRBJ2-5, with 7 bases aligning to TRBD2. Per the germline V gene, CDR1 is SGHRS and CDR2 is YFSETQ. This CDR3 region has 14 residues. After removal of 4 bases from V and 1 base from J, the junction contained 4 bases not matched to a gene.

This clone was counted a single time. This chain links TRBV27 with TRBJ1-5, with D possibly TRBD1 on 5 matching bases. The V end was cut by 3 bases, the J end by 7 bases, with 16 bases between. The germline CDR1 and CDR2 sequences are MNHEY and SMNVEV (reference sequence). The CDR3 runs to 15 residues. The CDR3 DNA is TGTGCCAGCAGTTTCAGGGCAGGGTATGGGCAGCCCCAGCATTTT. This translates into CASSFRAGYGQPQHF.

This chain joins TRBV2 and TRBJ1-2, with 9 bases lining up with TRBD1. Germline trimming cut 5 bases from V and 4 bases from J; bases unmatched to any gene: 8. Per germline, CDR1 SNHLY and CDR2 FYNNEI. The CDR3 length is 15 residues. CDR3 DNA: TGTGCCAGCAGTCTAGGGACAGGGTCGGGCTATGGCTACACCTTC. Its protein is CASSLGTGSGYGYTF.

This clone occurred a few times. As DNA, the CDR3 is TGCGCCAGCAGCCAACCCCCAACAGGGAGCACTGAAGCTTTCTTT. Its translation: CASSQPPTGSTEAFF. The V call is TRBV4-1, the J call TRBJ1-1, with a tentative D call TRBD1 (6 bases). The CDR3 totals 15 residues. Germline CDR1 and CDR2: MGHRA and YSYEKL. V dropped 2 bases and J dropped 4 bases, with 14 bases sitting between them.

V and J are TRBV7-9 and TRBJ1-4; 7 bases are shared with TRBD1. J gave up 0 bases and V 2 bases, and 6 bases lay outside the gene matches. The CDR3 runs 17 residues. Looked up from germline, CDR1 is SEHNR and CDR2 is FQNEAQ (reference sequence). This CDR3 is CASSLLGTVATNEKLFF. The CDR3 bases are TGTGCCAGCAGCTTACTGGGGACAGTCGCAACTAATGAAAAACTGTTTTTT. The full variable domain, with the rest looked up from reference TRBV7-9 and TRBJ1-4, is DTGVSQNPRHKITKRGQNVTFRCDPISEHNRLYWYRQTLGQGPEFLTYFQNEAQLEKSRLLSDRFSAERPKGSFSTLEIQRTEQGDSAMYLCASSLLGTVATNEKLFFGSGTQLSVL.

The V call is TRBV12-3 or TRBV12-4, the J call TRBJ1-1; the D is unclear. The CDR3 has 13 amino acids. V was cut by 3 bases and J by 0 bases, with 5 bases left in between. For the CDR3, the DNA is TGTGCCAGCAGTTTGGACGTGAACACTGAAGCTTTCTTT. It is translated as CASSLDVNTEAFF.

The chain couples TRBV11-3 to TRBJ2-2, with TRBD2 identical over 7 bases. This CDR3 spans 16 amino acids. Germline V lookup: CDR1 SGHNT, CDR2 YENEEA. V was clipped by 2 bases and J by 1 base; unmatched bases: 4. The CDR3 region has the DNA TGTGCCAGCAGCTTAAGCACTAGCGTGAACACCGGGGAGCTGTTTTTT. Amino acid sequence: CASSLSTSVNTGELFF.

J is TRBJ2-1 and V is TRBV24-1, with D perhaps assigned TRBD1 or TRBD2 (5 bases each). Germline V gene data show CDR1 as KGHDR and CDR2 as SFDVKD. The CDR3 is 15 residues long. V lost 2 bases and J lost 0, with 7 bases in between. CDR3 region: CATSDSGTSYNEQFF. The CDR3, as DNA: TGTGCCACCAGTGATTCCGGGACCTCCTACAATGAGCAGTTCTTC.

The V gene is TRBV7-9, the J gene TRBJ1-5; D remains ambiguous. V shed 2 bases and J shed 2 bases, with 4 bases lying between them. Looked up from germline, CDR1 is SEHNR and CDR2 is FQNEAQ (reference sequence). This CDR3 has 13 residues. This CDR3 reads CASSLKGNQPQHF. The CDR3 coding sequence is TGTGCCAGCAGCTTAAAGGGCAATCAGCCCCAGCATTTT.

The rearrangement joins TRBV7-6 to TRBJ2-1, with D unclear. V was clipped by 1 base and J by 10 bases, with 8 bases between them. This CDR3 comprises 12 residues. The germline gives CDR1 SGHVS, CDR2 FNYEAQ. The CDR3 spells CASSLVGREQFF. The CDR3 coding sequence is TGTGCCAGCAGCTTAGTCGGCCGGGAGCAGTTCTTC.

The J gene is TRBJ1-4, the V gene TRBV28; a possible D gene is TRBD1 (6 bases). This CDR3 comprises 15 residues. Germline lookup yields CDR1 MDHEN and CDR2 SYDVKM. Trimming removed 4 bases at V and 8 bases at J, with 17 bases between. The CDR3 loop reads CASSSRRGYGEKLFF. The CDR3 nucleotides are TGTGCCAGCAGTTCCCGCAGGGGCTACGGAGAAAAACTGTTTTTT.

The chain uses TRBV30 and TRBJ1-5, with 8 nucleotides matching TRBD1. The CDR3 spans 13 residues. With V trimmed by 0 bases and J by 10 bases, 5 bases remained unmatched. The V gene's germline CDR1 is GTSNPN and CDR2 SVGIG (reference sequence). The CDR3 loop is CAWSVAGGKPQHF. The CDR3 nucleotides are TGTGCCTGGAGTGTGGCAGGGGGCAAACCCCAGCATTTT.

There are a few counts of this clone. The chain links TRBV2 to TRBJ1-5, with TRBD1 as a possible D gene (5 bases). Germline loops: CDR1 SNHLY, CDR2 FYNNEI. The CDR3 is made up of 14 amino acids. V lost 7 bases, J lost 2 bases, and 12 bases lay in between. The CDR3, as DNA: TGTGCCAGCACCGCTAAAGGGGGCAATCAGCCCCAGCATTTT. Residues: CASTAKGGNQPQHF.

The gene calls are TRBV7-9 and TRBJ2-7; 8 bases match TRBD2. The CDR3 totals 14 residues. V was clipped by 5 bases and J by 2 bases; unmatched bases: 5. Germline V gene sequence: CDR1 SEHNR, CDR2 FQNEAQ (reference sequence). The CDR3 reads CASSPTGGAYEQYF. CDR3 DNA: TGTGCCAGCAGCCCAACCGGGGGGGCCTACGAGCAGTACTTC.

The CDR3 nucleotides are TGTGCCAGCAGTTCAGGACTGTATCTGGGAAACACCATATATTTT. Its protein is CASSSGLYLGNTIYF. V and J are TRBV27 and TRBJ1-3, with unresolved D. The CDR3 has 15 amino acids. With 4 bases removed from V and 4 bases from J, the gap between germline ends came to 14 bases. Germline CDR1 and CDR2: MNHEY and SMNVEV (reference sequence).

This chain joins TRBV29-1 and TRBJ1-1; D uncertain. V was clipped by 4 bases and J by 2 bases, with 8 bases between them. Germline CDR1 reads SQVTM; CDR2 reads ANQGSEA. The CDR3 covers 12 residues. This CDR3 reads CSVVAGNTEAFF. The CDR3 nucleotides read TGCAGCGTTGTAGCGGGTAACACTGAAGCTTTCTTT. Based on the CDR3 plus reference TRBV29-1 and TRBJ1-1, the full variable domain is SAVISQKPSRDICQRGTSLTIQCQVDSQVTMMFWYRQQPGQSLTLIATANQGSEATYESGFVIDKFPISRPNLTFSTLTVSNMSPEDSSIYLCSVVAGNTEAFFGQGTRLTVV.

The chain is built from TRBV28 and TRBJ2-7, with D hard to call. V shed 4 bases and J shed 3 bases, with 4 bases lying between them. CDR3 length: 11 residues. CDR1 is MDHEN and CDR2 is SYDVKM in the germline V gene. The CDR3 reads CASSSYYEQYF. The CDR3 coding sequence is TGTGCCAGCAGTTCCTACTACGAGCAGTACTTC. Looking up the rest from reference TRBV28 and TRBJ2-7 gives the full variable domain: DVKVTQSSRYLVKRTGEKVFLECVQDMDHENMFWYRQDPGLGLRLIYFSYDVKMKEKGDIPEGYSVSREKKERFSLILESASTNQTSMYLCASSSYYEQYFGPGTRLTVT.

The rearrangement joins TRBV6-5 to TRBJ1-6; D gene uncertain. CDR1 MNHEY and CDR2 SVGAGI come from the germline V gene. The CDR3 is made up of 12 amino acids. Trimming cost V 8 bases and J 8 bases, with 10 bases left between them. CDR3 loop: CASGYPDSPLHF. The CDR3 coding sequence is TGTGCCAGCGGATATCCAGATTCACCCCTCCACTTT.